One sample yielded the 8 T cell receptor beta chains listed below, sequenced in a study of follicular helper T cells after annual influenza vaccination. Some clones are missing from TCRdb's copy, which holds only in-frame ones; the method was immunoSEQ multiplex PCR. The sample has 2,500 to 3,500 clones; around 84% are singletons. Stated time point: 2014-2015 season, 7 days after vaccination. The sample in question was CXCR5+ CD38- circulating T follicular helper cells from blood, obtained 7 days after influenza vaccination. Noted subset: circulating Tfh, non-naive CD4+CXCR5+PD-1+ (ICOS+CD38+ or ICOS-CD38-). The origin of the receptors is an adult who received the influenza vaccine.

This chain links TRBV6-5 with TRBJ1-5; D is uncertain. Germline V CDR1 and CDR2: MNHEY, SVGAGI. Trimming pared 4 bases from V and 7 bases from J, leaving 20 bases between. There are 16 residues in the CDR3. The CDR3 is CASSSRPSVGNQPQHF. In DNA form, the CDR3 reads TGTGCCAGCAGTTCCCGGCCCTCGGTGGGTAACCAGCCCCAGCATTTT.

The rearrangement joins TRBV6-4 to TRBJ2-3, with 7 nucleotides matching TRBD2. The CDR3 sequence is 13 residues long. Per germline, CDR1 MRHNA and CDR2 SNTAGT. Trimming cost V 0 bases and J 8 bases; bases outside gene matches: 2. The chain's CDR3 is CASSDSGEGTQYF. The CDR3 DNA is TGTGCCAGCAGTGACTCTGGGGAGGGTACGCAGTATTTT.

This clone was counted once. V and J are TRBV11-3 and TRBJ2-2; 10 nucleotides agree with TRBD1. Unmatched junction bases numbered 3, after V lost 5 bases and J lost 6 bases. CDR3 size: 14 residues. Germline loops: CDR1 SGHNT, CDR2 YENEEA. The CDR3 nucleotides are TGTGCCAGCAGCCTGGGACAGGGGTCCGGGGAGCTGTTTTTT. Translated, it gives CASSLGQGSGELFF. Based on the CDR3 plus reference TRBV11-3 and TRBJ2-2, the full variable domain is EAGVVQSPRYKIIEKKQPVAFWCNPISGHNTLYWYLQNLGQGPELLIRYENEEAVDDSQLPKDRFSAERLKGVDSTLKIQPAELGDSAVYLCASSLGQGSGELFFGEGSRLTVL.

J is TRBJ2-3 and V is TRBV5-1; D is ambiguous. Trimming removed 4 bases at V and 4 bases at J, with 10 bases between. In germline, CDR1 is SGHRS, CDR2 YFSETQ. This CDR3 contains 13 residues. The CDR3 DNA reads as TGCGCCAGCAGCAAAGATAGGGCAGATACGCAGTATTTT. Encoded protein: CASSKDRADTQYF. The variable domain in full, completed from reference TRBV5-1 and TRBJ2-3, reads KAGVTQTPRYLIKTRGQQVTLSCSPISGHRSVSWYQQTPGQGLQFLFEYFSETQRNKGNFPGRFSGRQFSNSRSEMNVSTLELGDSALYLCASSKDRADTQYFGPGTRLTVL.

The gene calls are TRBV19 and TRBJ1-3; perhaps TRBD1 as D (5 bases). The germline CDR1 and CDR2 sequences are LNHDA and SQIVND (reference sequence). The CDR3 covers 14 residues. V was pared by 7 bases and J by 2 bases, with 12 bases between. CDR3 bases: TGTGCCAGTACCTCTGGGGCGGCTGGAAACACCATATATTTT. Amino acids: CASTSGAAGNTIYF.

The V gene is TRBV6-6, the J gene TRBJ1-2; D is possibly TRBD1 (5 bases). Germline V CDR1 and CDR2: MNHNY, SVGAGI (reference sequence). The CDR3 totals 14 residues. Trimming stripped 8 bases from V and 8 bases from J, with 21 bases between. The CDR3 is CASAPRETGLGYTF. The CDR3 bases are TGTGCCAGCGCCCCCCGGGAGACGGGGCTAGGCTACACCTTC.

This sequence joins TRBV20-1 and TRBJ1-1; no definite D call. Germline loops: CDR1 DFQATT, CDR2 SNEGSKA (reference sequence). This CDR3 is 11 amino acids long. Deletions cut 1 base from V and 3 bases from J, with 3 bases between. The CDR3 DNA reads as TGCAGTGCTAGAGTGGACACTGAAGCTTTCTTT. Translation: CSARVDTEAFF.

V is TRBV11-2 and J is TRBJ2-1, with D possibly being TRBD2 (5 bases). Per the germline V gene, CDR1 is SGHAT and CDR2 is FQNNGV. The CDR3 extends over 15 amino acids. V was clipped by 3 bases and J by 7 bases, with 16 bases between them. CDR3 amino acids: CASSFWRLGANEQFF. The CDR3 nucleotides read TGTGCCAGCAGCTTCTGGAGGTTGGGAGCAAATGAGCAGTTCTTC.